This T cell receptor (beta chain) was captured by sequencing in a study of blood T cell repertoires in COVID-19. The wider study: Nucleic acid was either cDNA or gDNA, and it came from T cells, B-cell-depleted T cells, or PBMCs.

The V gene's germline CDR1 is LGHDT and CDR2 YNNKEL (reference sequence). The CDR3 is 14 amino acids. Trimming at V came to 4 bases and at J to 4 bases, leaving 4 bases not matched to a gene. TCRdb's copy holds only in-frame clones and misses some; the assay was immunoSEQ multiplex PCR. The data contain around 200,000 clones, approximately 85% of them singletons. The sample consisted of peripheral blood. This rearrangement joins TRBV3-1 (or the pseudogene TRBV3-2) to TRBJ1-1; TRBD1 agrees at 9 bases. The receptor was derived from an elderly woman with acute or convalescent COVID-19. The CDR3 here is CASSPQDRGTEAFF. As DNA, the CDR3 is TGTGCCAGCAGCCCCCAGGACAGGGGCACTGAAGCTTTCTTT.